The 28 T cell receptor beta chains presented below share a single source sample, sequenced in a study of CD8+CD57+ T cells in acquired aplastic anemia. The patients chosen for sequencing had shown expansion of CD8+CD57+ cells (detected by flow cytometry). Genomic DNA was employed as the template in profiling TCR beta VDJ and CDR3. TCRdb reprocessed the reads via MiXCR and lists one record per CDR3 protein. The sample yields fewer than 250,000 distinct CDR3 sequences, roughly 50% seen once. What was sequenced was sorted CD4+, CD8+, or CD8+CD57+ T cells (not recorded which) from PBMCs. These receptors were obtained from a human donor with aplastic anemia.

This clonotype was detected ten times or more. V is TRBV5-1 and J is TRBJ2-1, with D tentatively TRBD2 (6 bases). V lost 1 base to trimming and J lost 4 bases, with 15 bases between them. This CDR3 comprises 16 residues. Germline V gene lookup returns CDR1 SGHRS and CDR2 YFSETQ. The CDR3 loop is CASSLMGLNLYNEQFF. DNA of the CDR3: TGCGCCAGCAGCTTGATGGGACTCAACCTTTACAATGAGCAGTTCTTC.

Remarks on this clonotype: One base away lies a much larger clone, so this may be a sequencing read error. This chain uses TRBV7-2 with TRBJ1-3; D remains ambiguous. Germline CDR1 reads SGHTA; CDR2 reads FQGNSA. This CDR3 is built from 15 residues. The CDR3 DNA follows: TGTGCCAGCAGCTTACAGGTGGCCTCTGGAAGCACCATATATTTT. Protein: CASSLQVASGSTIYF.

This clonotype has a handful of counts. The gene calls are TRBV10-3 and TRBJ1-2; no reliable D call. This CDR3 contains 16 residues. CDR1 and CDR2 (germline): ENHRY, SYGVKD. Trimming left V 0 bases short and J 1 base short, with 12 bases between. This CDR3 reads CAISESAGADNYGYTF. The CDR3 DNA sequence: TGTGCCATCAGTGAGTCGGCAGGAGCCGATAACTATGGCTACACCTTC.

At least ten counts were recorded for this clonotype. The rearrangement links TRBV7-8 to TRBJ1-2; D is uncertain. CDR1 and CDR2 from the germline V gene are SGHVS and FQNEAQ. This CDR3 contains 15 residues. V gave up 5 bases and J gave up 0 bases, with 13 bases separating them. The chain's CDR3 is CASSLGGVTNYGYTF. CDR3 nucleotide sequence: TGTGCCAGCAGCCTAGGAGGCGTTACTAACTATGGCTACACCTTC.

This clonotype has at least ten counts. CDR3 sequence: CASSQGTGQGIYNSPLHF. The CDR3 nucleotides are TGCGCCAGCAGCCAGGGGACAGGCCAGGGCATCTATAATTCACCCCTCCACTTT. J is TRBJ1-6 and V is TRBV4-1; 8 bases are a match to TRBD1. The CDR3 consists of 18 residues. The ends lost 3 bases at V and 3 bases at J; junction bases unmatched: 10. The germline V gene encodes CDR1 MGHRA and CDR2 YSYEKL.

This clonotype was seen a single time. This may be a read error, as it is one base from a much larger clone. The rearrangement links TRBV5-4 to TRBJ2-5; D perhaps matches TRBD2 (6 bases). The V end was cut by 0 bases, the J end by 7 bases, with 19 bases between. From germline, CDR1 is SGHNT and CDR2 YYREEE (reference sequence). The CDR3 sequence is 16 residues long. DNA for the CDR3: TGTGCCAGCAGCTTGGCCACGCGACTAGGCCAGGGGACCCAGTACTTC. Translated: CASSLATRLGQGTQYF.

The chain has TRBV27 and TRBJ1-6, with unresolved D. CDR1 and CDR2 from the germline V gene are MNHEY and SMNVEV (reference sequence). This CDR3 comprises 19 residues. The V end was cut by 0 bases, the J end by 0 bases, with 15 bases between. The CDR3 is CASSLSRAPGSSYNSPLHF. DNA of the CDR3: TGTGCCAGCAGTTTATCACGGGCCCCTGGTAGCTCCTATAATTCACCCCTCCACTTT.

The rearrangement uses TRBV12-3 or TRBV12-4 and TRBJ2-1, with TRBD2 identical over 8 bases. There are 16 residues in the CDR3. V gave up 4 bases and J gave up 7 bases; unmatched junction bases: 12. Here the CDR3 DNA reads TGTGCCAGCAGTTCGTGGTCGAGCGGGGGTGAGAATGAGCAGTTCTTC. Its translation is CASSSWSSGGENEQFF.

The chain is built from TRBV7-9 and TRBJ1-6, with D unclear. The V and J ends lost 2 bases and 7 bases respectively, with 15 bases between them. The CDR3 spans 16 residues. Germline V gives CDR1 SEHNR, CDR2 FQNEAQ (reference sequence). The CDR3 DNA reads as TGTGCCAGCAGCTTATCCCCCGGACTTTACAATTCACCCCTCCACTTT. Protein sequence: CASSLSPGLYNSPLHF.

In regard to this clonotype: A much larger clone is a single base away; this may be a read error. CDR3 residues: CVSSSPRNTIYF. DNA for the CDR3: TGTGTCAGCAGCTCCCCAAGAAACACCATATATTTT. The chain links TRBV7-8 to TRBJ1-3; D ambiguous. This CDR3 spans 12 amino acids. CDR1 is SGHVS, CDR2 FQNEAQ, per germline. Full variable domain (missing parts from reference TRBV7-8 and TRBJ1-3): GAGVSQSPRYKVAKRGQDVALRCDPISGHVSLFWYQQALGQGPEFLTYFQNEAQLDKSGLPSDRFFAERPEGSVSTLKIQRTQQEDSAVYLCVSSSPRNTIYFGEGSWLTVV.

This chain uses TRBV6-4 with TRBJ1-1; TRBD1 agrees at 9 bases. V lost 10 bases to trimming and J lost 1 base; unmatched junction nucleotides: 7. Germline lookup yields CDR1 MRHNA and CDR2 SNTAGT. This CDR3 has 14 residues. The CDR3 sequence is CANSGTGRNTEAFF. Here the CDR3 DNA reads TGTGCCAATTCCGGGACAGGGAGGAACACTGAAGCTTTCTTT.

This clonotype occurred many times. The rearrangement links TRBV7-2 to TRBJ2-1; 8 positions agree with TRBD1. V trimming: 4 bases; J trimming: 1 base; junction bases outside the gene matches: 3. The CDR3 is 15 amino acids. CDR1 and CDR2 (germline): SGHTA, FQGNSA. The CDR3 coding sequence is TGTGCCAGCAGCTCGGACAGGGCTTCCTACAATGAGCAGTTCTTC. It is translated as CASSSDRASYNEQFF.

For this clonotype: In this CDR3 the conserved last residue, phenylalanine or tryptophan, is missing, so a read error is likely. The genes are TRBV29-1 and TRBJ2-3; no firm D call. Germline loops: CDR1 SQVTM, CDR2 ANQGSEA. V lost 6 bases and J lost 9, with 10 bases in between. The length of the CDR3 is 10 residues. CDR3 in amino acids: CSVLTGTQYY. CDR3 DNA sequence: TGCAGCGTCCTCACTGGGACGCAGTATTAT.

This clonotype was seen repeatedly, ten times or more. This chain joins TRBV6-1 and TRBJ1-6, with 9 bases matching TRBD1. The CDR3 length is 16 residues. V dropped 1 base and J dropped 8; count of bases not matched to a gene: 6. Germline CDR1 is MNHNS and CDR2 is SASEGT. CDR3: CASSEVWTGADSPLHF. The DNA for the CDR3 is TGTGCCAGCAGTGAAGTCTGGACAGGGGCAGATTCACCCCTCCACTTT.

This clonotype was counted between two and nine times. The V and J genes are TRBV2 and TRBJ2-7; the D is unclear. The CDR3 is 11 amino acids. The ends were cut back, 9 bases at V and 2 bases at J, with 8 bases in the middle. The V gene's germline CDR1 is SNHLY and CDR2 FYNNEI. This CDR3 reads CASPTPYEQYF. The CDR3 DNA reads as TGTGCCAGTCCTACCCCCTACGAGCAGTACTTC.

This clonotype was detected ten times or more. This chain uses TRBV20-1 with TRBJ1-5; 10 bases map to TRBD1. CDR3 size: 13 residues. Unmatched junction bases numbered 1, after V lost 3 bases and J lost 5 bases. CDR1 is DFQATT and CDR2 is SNEGSKA in the germline V gene (reference sequence). As DNA, the CDR3 is TGCAGTGCTAGGGGGACAGGGGATCAGCCCCAGCATTTT. Translating it yields CSARGTGDQPQHF.

This clonotype was seen repeatedly, ten times or more. The chain employs TRBV20-1 and TRBJ1-4; D uncertain. The CDR3 extends over 15 amino acids. V dropped 3 bases and J dropped 5 bases, with 16 bases sitting between them. The V gene's germline CDR1 is DFQATT and CDR2 SNEGSKA (reference sequence). This CDR3 reads CSASTHTDQNEKLFF. Written as DNA, the CDR3 is TGCAGTGCTAGCACTCACACAGACCAGAATGAAAAACTGTTTTTT.

There are many counts of this clonotype. The chain joins TRBV4-1 to TRBJ1-2; no reliable D call. V lost 2 bases and J lost 7, with 14 bases in between. Germline CDR1 MGHRA, CDR2 YSYEKL. The CDR3 has 14 amino acids. CDR3 coding DNA: TGCGCCAGCAGCCAACCTCCCGGCCCTCTTGGCTACACCTTC. It yields the protein CASSQPPGPLGYTF.

The V call is TRBV20-1, the J call TRBJ2-2; D may be TRBD1 (5 bases). The germline gives CDR1 DFQATT, CDR2 SNEGSKA (reference sequence). Between the trimmed V and J ends, which lost 1 base and 3 bases, there was a span of 15 bases. The CDR3 totals 16 residues. The CDR3 sequence is CSARGGRAEDTGELFF. Written as DNA, the CDR3 is TGCAGTGCTAGAGGAGGCAGGGCCGAGGACACCGGGGAGCTGTTTTTT.

This clonotype showed up just once. J is TRBJ1-2 and V is TRBV2; D might be TRBD1 (5 bases). The CDR3 extends over 12 amino acids. Per the germline V gene, CDR1 is SNHLY and CDR2 is FYNNEI. V lost 6 bases and J 6 bases, leaving 11 bases between the germline ends. As DNA, the CDR3 is TGTGCCAGCAGGGTGGGGACCCATGGCTACACCTTC. It yields the protein CASRVGTHGYTF.

There are many counts of this clonotype. This sequence joins TRBV19 and TRBJ1-2, with a weak D call TRBD1 (5 bases). Germline V gene data show CDR1 as LNHDA and CDR2 as SQIVND (reference sequence). The CDR3 runs 15 residues. The V and J ends lost 4 bases and 0 bases respectively, with 12 bases between them. This chain's CDR3 is CASSTPGRSNYGYTF. The CDR3 DNA follows: TGTGCCAGTAGTACACCGGGGCGTTCTAACTATGGCTACACCTTC. Drawing the rest from reference TRBV19 and TRBJ1-2, the complete variable domain is DGGITQSPKYLFRKEGQNVTLSCEQNLNHDAMYWYRQDPGQGLRLIYYSQIVNDFQKGDIAEGYSVSREKKESFPLTVTSAQKNPTAFYLCASSTPGRSNYGYTFGSGTRLTVV.

This clonotype was counted at least ten times. The genes are TRBV7-9 and TRBJ2-7; 10 bases are shared with TRBD1. Looked up from germline, CDR1 is SEHNR and CDR2 is FQNEAQ (reference sequence). The trim removed 1 base at V and 4 bases at J, leaving 4 bases unmatched. This CDR3 region has 15 residues. This CDR3 is CASSLEGDRGYEQYF. The CDR3, as DNA: TGTGCCAGCAGCTTAGAGGGGGACAGGGGATACGAGCAGTACTTC.

J is TRBJ1-1 and V is TRBV5-1, with D tentatively TRBD1 (6 bases). CDR1 and CDR2 from the germline V gene are SGHRS and YFSETQ. The CDR3 runs 15 residues. Trimming left V 0 bases short and J 4 bases short, with 13 bases between. CDR3 sequence reads: CASSLGLGGGTEAFF. For the CDR3, the DNA is TGCGCCAGCAGCTTGGGTTTGGGGGGCGGCACTGAAGCTTTCTTT. Supplemented by reference TRBV5-1 and TRBJ1-1, the full variable domain reads KAGVTQTPRYLIKTRGQQVTLSCSPISGHRSVSWYQQTPGQGLQFLFEYFSETQRNKGNFPGRFSGRQFSNSRSEMNVSTLELGDSALYLCASSLGLGGGTEAFFGQGTRLTVV.

The V gene is TRBV24-1, the J gene TRBJ2-7; the match to TRBD1 covers 10 bases. The CDR3 is 14 residues long. V was pared by 6 bases and J by 2 bases, with 3 bases of the junction left unmatched. CDR1 is KGHDR and CDR2 is SFDVKD in the germline V gene. The CDR3 coding sequence is TGTGCCACCAGTCGGACAGGGGGTCCCTACGAGCAGTACTTC. This codes for CATSRTGGPYEQYF.

This clonotype was recorded at least ten times. V is TRBV6-6 and J is TRBJ1-5; 8 bases are a match to TRBD1. Germline V CDR1 and CDR2: MNHNY, SVGAGI (reference sequence). Trimming took 7 bases from V and 4 from J; bases not matched to a gene: 9. This CDR3 has 15 amino acids. The CDR3 DNA sequence: TGTGCCAGCAAAATGAGGGACAGGCCGAATCAGCCCCAGCATTTT. This codes for CASKMRDRPNQPQHF.

Turning to this clonotype: Without the conserved terminal phenylalanine or tryptophan, this CDR3 likely stems from a read error. The rearrangement uses TRBV19 and TRBJ1-2; D is possibly TRBD1 (5 bases). The germline gives CDR1 LNHDA, CDR2 SQIVND (reference sequence). The CDR3 runs 14 residues. Trimming cost V 3 bases and J 8 bases, with 16 bases left between them. CDR3 in amino acids: CASSIGGAGGGYTL. The CDR3, as DNA: TGTGCCAGTAGTATCGGCGGGGCAGGTGGGGGCTACACCCTC.

This chain joins TRBV7-2 and TRBJ2-7; D call uncertain. V was shortened by 5 bases and J by 0 bases, with 11 bases between the two germline ends. CDR3 length: 14 amino acids. Per germline, CDR1 SGHTA and CDR2 FQGNSA. The CDR3 region has the DNA TGTGCCAGCAGCCCCTGGACGGCCTCCTACGAGCAGTACTTC. It codes for CASSPWTASYEQYF.

The chain uses TRBV27 and TRBJ1-1; 8 positions agree with TRBD1. CDR1 MNHEY and CDR2 SMNVEV come from the germline V gene (reference sequence). The CDR3 totals 18 residues. After removal of 5 bases from V and 0 bases from J, the junction contained 14 bases not matched to a gene. CDR3 residues: CASSPFIPGGRVNTEAFF. As DNA, the CDR3 is TGTGCCAGCAGTCCCTTCATCCCAGGGGGCAGGGTGAACACTGAAGCTTTCTTT.